This paragraph reports one T cell receptor (beta chain). Its target is unknown. These data are taken from a study of T cell responses to AZD1222 COVID-19 vaccine. Findings of the study overall: Nearly half of the spike-specific TCRs reportedly recognize variant regions that carry no mutations.

Some clones are missing from TCRdb's copy, which holds only in-frame ones; the method was immunoSEQ multiplex PCR. This table holds about 150,000 clones, 70% to 90% found once. After removal of 0 bases from V and 7 bases from J, the junction contained 8 bases not matched to a gene. Looked up from germline, CDR1 is LNHNV and CDR2 is YYDKDF (reference sequence). The CDR3 loop spans 16 amino acids. This material consisted of peripheral blood, taken on day 0 of AZD1222 vaccination. The V gene is TRBV15, the J gene TRBJ1-4, with 7 bases aligning to TRBD1. This TCR was recovered from an adult in good health. The CDR3, as DNA: TGTGCCACCAGCAGAGATCGACAGGGCGGTGGTGAAAAACTGTTTTTT. The encoded protein is CATSRDRQGGGEKLFF.